Listed here is a single TCR beta chain. This entry is derived from a study of blood T cell repertoires in COVID-19. Study overall: Specimens from acute and convalescent COVID-19 originated in the United States, Italy and Spain.

Authors' analysis steps: Scientists estimated how many nucleated cells there were by amplifying reference gene primers. Repertoires were generated with immunoSEQ multiplex PCR, while TCRdb's copy carries only in-frame clones and drops some. V, J and clone size derive from that table, while D and trimming were established from the DNA sequence. The sample shows about 74,000 clones, about nine tenths of them seen only once. Germline-derived CDR1 and CDR2 are SGHDN and FVKESK. V lost 2 bases, J lost 4 bases, and 20 bases lay in between. CDR3 length equals 17 residues. This clonotype originated in a human donor in a cohort sampled during active COVID-19. Input material: peripheral blood. V gene TRBV14 combines with J gene TRBJ1-1, with D uncertain. The CDR3 DNA reads as TGTGCCAGCAGCCAACCCCATCTTCTTGGCGGGAGCACTGAAGCTTTCTTT. This gives the protein CASSQPHLLGGSTEAFF. Variable domain in full (rest from reference TRBV14 and TRBJ1-1): EAGVTQFPSHSVIEKGQTVTLRCDPISGHDNLYWYRRVMGKEIKFLLHFVKESKQDESGMPNNRFLAERTGGTYSTLKVQPAELEDSGVYFCASSQPHLLGGSTEAFFGQGTRLTVV.